Listed below are T cell receptor beta chains from one sample, sequenced in a study of cytomegalovirus exposure and HLA in healthy donors. Here immunoSEQ multiplex PCR was the method, and the copy in TCRdb shows in-frame clones only, minus some. The repertoire has about 130,000 clones, around 70% of them found once; the top ten carry roughly 2.7%. The sequenced sample was PBMCs. Receptor source: an older woman in good health and CMV-seropositive. Both conserved end residues are part of each CDR3. The D gene is left open where the match is weak. The size entry is marked missing in some rows and otherwise reads once, few, many or a size class.

CASSYSGTAYNEQFF TGTGCCAGCAGTTACTCAGGGACAGCCTACAATGAGCAGTTCTTC TRBD1 NA TRBJ2-1 TRBV6-6
CASSYGQGPMETQYF TGCGCCAGCAGCTACGGGCAGGGGCCGATGGAGACCCAGTACTTC NA NA TRBJ2-5 TRBV5-1
CASSLSGEQYF TGTGCCAGCAGCCTTAGCGGCGAGCAGTACTTC NA NA TRBJ2-7 TRBV5-6
CASSRGRNTGELFF TGTGCCAGCAGCAGGGGTCGGAACACCGGGGAGCTGTTTTTT NA once TRBJ2-2 TRBV5-8
CASSSSDGGDGGYTF TGTGCCAGCAGTTCCTCCGACGGGGGGGACGGCGGCTACACCTTC NA NA TRBJ1-2 TRBV6-5
CASSGVTNTGELFF TGTGCCAGCAGCGGCGTGACGAACACCGGGGAGCTGTTTTTT NA NA TRBJ2-2 TRBV9
CASSRGGGPPGANVLTF TGTGCCAGCAGCCGCGGGGGAGGTCCCCCTGGGGCCAACGTCCTGACTTTC TRBD2 NA TRBJ2-6 TRBV7-9
CSVERASTDTQYF TGCAGCGTTGAGCGGGCTAGCACAGATACGCAGTATTTT NA NA TRBJ2-3 TRBV29-1
CASSFGQIYGYTF TGTGCCAGCTCCTTCGGACAGATTTATGGCTACACCTTC NA NA TRBJ1-2 TRBV11-2
CAISDPDRAVLTGELFF TGTGCCATCAGTGACCCTGACAGGGCGGTGCTCACCGGGGAGCTGTTTTTT TRBD1 once TRBJ2-2 TRBV10-3
CASSLVGFYEQYF TGTGCCAGCAGCTTGGTCGGTTTCTACGAGCAGTACTTC NA NA TRBJ2-7 TRBV5-6
CASSPPGLLSNQPQHF TGTGCCAGTAGTCCTCCGGGACTTCTTAGCAATCAGCCCCAGCATTTT NA NA TRBJ1-5 TRBV19
CASSEQGAGGTNEKLFF TGTGCCAGCAGTGAACAGGGGGCCGGGGGGACTAATGAAAAACTGTTTTTT TRBD1 once TRBJ1-4 TRBV6-1
CASRGTLDGRSSPLHF TGTGCCAGCAGGGGGACACTGGATGGCCGATCGTCACCCCTCCACTTT NA NA TRBJ1-6 TRBV5-4
CASSPQGEKGLFTEAFF TGTGCCAGCAGCCCGCAGGGGGAAAAAGGATTGTTTACTGAAGCTTTCTTT TRBD1 once TRBJ1-1 TRBV5-6
CASSRPQGASGNTIYF TGTGCCAGCAGCCGTCCACAGGGGGCAAGCGGAAACACCATATATTTT TRBD1 few TRBJ1-3 TRBV5-5
CASSPAGSMVLYGYTF TGTGCCAGCAGCCCGGCCGGGAGTATGGTCTTATATGGCTACACCTTC NA NA TRBJ1-2 TRBV5-8
CASSSERGGHNEQFF TGTGCCAGCAGCTCCGAGCGGGGGGGACACAATGAGCAGTTCTTC TRBD2 few TRBJ2-1 TRBV7-3
CASSITADTQYF TGTGCCAGCAGCATCACTGCGGATACGCAGTATTTT NA NA TRBJ2-3 TRBV7-2